The 24 T cell receptor beta chains reported below all come from one sample, sequenced in a study of blood T cell repertoires in COVID-19. Measured with immunoSEQ multiplex PCR; TCRdb has only the in-frame clones, and not every one. The sample gives 30,000 to 40,000 clones, approximately 86% of which show up once; roughly 5% is in the top ten. Sequencing was carried out using peripheral blood. The receptors were sampled from a man aged 45 to 65 with active COVID-19.

The chain uses TRBV6-1 and TRBJ2-3; 8 bases fit TRBD2. In germline, CDR1 is MNHNS, CDR2 SASEGT. With 4 bases clipped from V and 2 bases from J, the junction kept 8 bases outside the gene matches. The CDR3 consists of 16 residues. The CDR3 DNA reads TGTGCCAGCAGTGCACCCGCCGGGGGGGACACAGATACGCAGTATTTT. This translates into CASSAPAGGDTDTQYF.

This clone was counted a single time. The chain couples TRBV10-1 to TRBJ2-3, with D maybe TRBD1 (7 bases). Germline CDR1 reads WNHNN; CDR2 reads SYGVQD (reference sequence). CDR3 size: 13 residues. Trimming left V 6 bases short and J 7 bases short, with 14 bases between. The CDR3 DNA reads TGCGCCAGCAGCAGGACAGGAGGGCATACGCAGTATTTT. It specifies CASSRTGGHTQYF.

The chain employs TRBV6-4 and TRBJ2-3, with 12 bases aligning to TRBD2. The CDR3 is made up of 15 amino acids. The germline V gene has CDR1 MRHNA and CDR2 SNTAGT. With 4 bases clipped from V and 4 bases from J, the junction kept 3 bases outside the gene matches. The CDR3 DNA reads TGTGCCAGCAGTGCTAGCGGGGGGGCGGCAGATACGCAGTATTTT. It encodes CASSASGGAADTQYF.

In its sample, this clone was seen once. The chain couples TRBV20-1 to TRBJ2-1, with D tentatively TRBD2 (5 bases). V dropped 0 bases and J dropped 16 bases, with 10 bases sitting between them. Germline V gene data show CDR1 as DFQATT and CDR2 as SNEGSKA (reference sequence). The CDR3 extends over 10 amino acids. CDR3 nucleotide sequence: TGCAGTGCTAGAGATGAGAGGGCCTTCTTC. This codes for CSARDERAFF.

The gene calls are TRBV27 and TRBJ2-7, with 12 positions matching TRBD2. Germline CDR1 reads MNHEY; CDR2 reads SMNVEV (reference sequence). The CDR3 has 16 amino acids. V lost 6 bases and J lost 6; bases outside the gene matches: 12. Here the CDR3 reads CASSLLAGGPAAEQYF. The CDR3, as DNA: TGTGCCAGCAGCTTACTAGCGGGGGGCCCTGCCGCCGAGCAGTACTTC.

CDR3 sequence: CASSKTYSNQPQHF. The DNA of the CDR3 is TGTGCCAGCAGTAAAACATATAGCAATCAGCCCCAGCATTTT. The rearrangement joins TRBV6-5 to TRBJ1-5; no clear D. The CDR3 has 14 residues. Deletions cut 5 bases from V and 0 bases from J, with 8 bases between. Germline V gene data show CDR1 as MNHEY and CDR2 as SVGAGI.

This chain connects TRBV7-2 to TRBJ1-3; the D gene is possibly TRBD1 (5 bases). V shed 1 base and J shed 1 base, with 20 bases lying between them. The CDR3 contains 19 residues. Per germline, CDR1 SGHTA and CDR2 FQGNSA. In nucleotides, the CDR3 is TGTGCCAGCAGCTTAGGATGGCCAGGGAAAAAATTGTCTGGAAACACCATATATTTT. Its protein product is CASSLGWPGKKLSGNTIYF.

The rearrangement joins TRBV19 to TRBJ1-4; D is ambiguous. The CDR3 contains 17 residues. Looked up from germline, CDR1 is LNHDA and CDR2 is SQIVND (reference sequence). V shed 3 bases and J shed 4 bases, with 18 bases lying between them. Here the CDR3 reads CASSISKGRRVNEKLFF. DNA for the CDR3: TGTGCCAGTAGTATCTCGAAGGGTAGGAGGGTTAATGAAAAACTGTTTTTT.

The V and J genes are TRBV7-9 and TRBJ2-1, with TRBD1 matching over 8 bases. Germline V gives CDR1 SEHNR, CDR2 FQNEAQ (reference sequence). CDR3 size: 15 residues. V lost 5 bases and J lost 7; bases outside the gene matches: 10. The CDR3 nucleotides read TGTGCCAGCAGCCCCGGGACAGGCCCTCGGAATGAGCAGTTCTTC. It encodes CASSPGTGPRNEQFF.

This clone has a single count. As DNA, the CDR3 is TGTGCCAGTAGCGACAGTAATAGCAATCAGCCCCAGCATTTT. Protein product: CASSDSNSNQPQHF. J is TRBJ1-5 and V is TRBV19, with D maybe TRBD1 (5 bases). CDR1 and CDR2 (germline): LNHDA, SQIVND (reference sequence). The V and J ends lost 6 bases and 0 bases respectively, with 9 bases between them. CDR3 length: 14 residues.

V usage is TRBV27 and J usage is TRBJ2-2, with TRBD2 matching 15 bases. Trimming at V came to 5 bases and at J to 1 base, leaving 5 bases not matched to a gene. This CDR3 spans 18 amino acids. The germline CDR1 and CDR2 sequences are MNHEY and SMNVEV (reference sequence). The CDR3 DNA reads TGTGCCAGCAGTCGAGGACTAGCGGGGGGGATGAACACCGGGGAGCTGTTTTTT. This translates into CASSRGLAGGMNTGELFF.

The chain uses TRBV29-1 and TRBJ2-4; maybe TRBD2 (6 bases). Trimming left V 0 bases short and J 6 bases short, with 15 bases between. The CDR3 contains 15 residues. CDR1 SQVTM and CDR2 ANQGSEA come from the germline V gene. Written as DNA, the CDR3 is TGCAGCGTTGAAGAGTACCGGGGGTGGGGAAACATTCAGTACTTC. It is translated as CSVEEYRGWGNIQYF.

The chain combines TRBV4-3 with TRBJ1-2; D perhaps matches TRBD1 (5 bases). The germline gives CDR1 LGHNA, CDR2 YSLEER. The CDR3 runs 15 residues. V was shortened by 1 base and J by 8 bases, with 17 bases between the two germline ends. The DNA for the CDR3 is TGCGCCAGCAGCCAAGGAGTGGGGGGAGTACAGGGCTACACCTTC. It codes for CASSQGVGGVQGYTF.

The genes are TRBV5-1 and TRBJ1-6; D is unclear. The germline V gene encodes CDR1 SGHRS and CDR2 YFSETQ. The V and J ends lost 0 bases and 9 bases respectively, with 16 bases between them. CDR3 size: 16 residues. DNA of the CDR3: TGCGCCAGCAGCTTGGAAGGGAGTACCACCAGTTCACCCCTCCACTTT. The encoded protein is CASSLEGSTTSSPLHF. The entire variable domain, with the rest obtained from reference TRBV5-1 and TRBJ1-6, is as follows: KAGVTQTPRYLIKTRGQQVTLSCSPISGHRSVSWYQQTPGQGLQFLFEYFSETQRNKGNFPGRFSGRQFSNSRSEMNVSTLELGDSALYLCASSLEGSTTSSPLHFGNGTRLTVT.

The chain has TRBV10-3 and TRBJ2-3, with 11 bases aligning to TRBD1. Germline CDR1 is ENHRY and CDR2 is SYGVKD. Germline trimming cut 7 bases from V and 4 bases from J; bases unmatched to any gene: 7. This CDR3 region has 15 residues. The CDR3 region is CAIKRTGGSSDTQYF. CDR3 bases: TGTGCCATCAAGCGGACAGGGGGCTCCTCAGATACGCAGTATTTT.

V and J are TRBV19 and TRBJ1-2; D is unresolved. V gave up 3 bases and J gave up 1 base, with 18 bases separating them. Germline CDR1 and CDR2: LNHDA and SQIVND (reference sequence). The CDR3 covers 17 residues. The CDR3 coding sequence is TGTGCCAGTAGTATGGGTCCAGGAGACTACCTTAACTATGGCTACACCTTC. Its translation is CASSMGPGDYLNYGYTF.

The CDR3 loop is CASSVGQANSGNTIYF. The DNA for the CDR3 is TGTGCCAGCAGCGTAGGACAGGCAAACTCTGGAAACACCATATATTTT. The V call is TRBV9, the J call TRBJ1-3; tentatively, D is TRBD1 (6 bases). Looked up from germline, CDR1 is SGDLS and CDR2 is YYNGEE. V lost 0 bases and J lost 0, with 10 bases in between. This CDR3 spans 16 amino acids.

The rearrangement joins TRBV6-5 to TRBJ2-5, with D unresolved. With 5 bases removed from V and 4 bases from J, the gap between germline ends came to 11 bases. Germline-derived CDR1 and CDR2 are MNHEY and SVGAGI. The CDR3 has 13 amino acids. DNA for the CDR3: TGTGCCAGCAGTAATGTCCTCTCAGAGACCCAGTACTTC. Residues: CASSNVLSETQYF.

This chain uses TRBV9 with TRBJ1-6; maybe TRBD1 (5 bases). V was clipped by 4 bases and J by 10 bases, with 12 bases between them. Looked up from germline, CDR1 is SGDLS and CDR2 is YYNGEE. The CDR3 sequence is 13 residues long. The CDR3: CASSSTGGSPLHF. CDR3 in DNA: TGTGCCAGCAGCTCAACAGGTGGATCACCCCTCCACTTT.

This sequence joins TRBV5-4 and TRBJ2-2, with TRBD2 identical over 13 bases. The CDR3 is 17 residues long. The V and J ends lost 4 bases and 0 bases, in that order; junction bases with no gene match: 3. The germline gives CDR1 SGHNT, CDR2 YYREEE (reference sequence). The CDR3 DNA follows: TGTGCCAGCAGCCGACTAGCGGGGGGAACGAACACCGGGGAGCTGTTTTTT. This sequence encodes CASSRLAGGTNTGELFF. The complete variable domain, with remaining parts taken from reference TRBV5-4 and TRBJ2-2, reads ETGVTQSPTHLIKTRGQQVTLRCSSQSGHNTVSWYQQALGQGPQFIFQYYREEENGRGNFPPRFSGLQFPNYSSELNVNALELDDSALYLCASSRLAGGTNTGELFFGEGSRLTVL.

This chain joins TRBV7-9 and TRBJ1-2, with TRBD1 matching 9 bases. There are 15 residues in the CDR3. V lost 4 bases and J lost 1; bases outside the gene matches: 4. Germline V lookup: CDR1 SEHNR, CDR2 FQNEAQ (reference sequence). Here the CDR3 DNA reads TGTGCCAGCAGCTCCCGGGACAGGGTTAACTATGGCTACACCTTC. Residues: CASSSRDRVNYGYTF.

This chain links TRBV15 with TRBJ2-7, with D tentatively TRBD1 (5 bases). The CDR3 is 14 residues long. The V gene lost 6 bases and the J gene lost 0 bases, with 12 bases spanning the gap. Germline CDR1 LNHNV, CDR2 YYDKDF (reference sequence). The CDR3 coding sequence is TGTGCCACCAGTCCGGACATCTACTCCTACGAGCAGTACTTC. As protein: CATSPDIYSYEQYF.

This rearrangement joins TRBV6-2 or TRBV6-3 to TRBJ2-7; D is unresolved. Germline V gene data show CDR1 as MNHEY and CDR2 as SVGEGT. This CDR3 contains 14 residues. V shed 1 base and J shed 0 bases, with 7 bases lying between them. For the CDR3, the DNA is TGTGCCAGCAGTTACTTGGCCAGCTCCTACGAGCAGTACTTC. Its translation: CASSYLASSYEQYF.

This sequence joins TRBV19 and TRBJ1-4, with D possibly matching TRBD1 (6 bases). CDR1 is LNHDA, CDR2 SQIVND, per germline (reference sequence). Trimming stripped 7 bases from V and 7 bases from J, with 16 bases between. The CDR3 has 14 residues. The CDR3 nucleotides are TGTGCCAGTACCCAGGGGAGCGAGGGTGAAAAACTGTTTTTT. Its protein product is CASTQGSEGEKLFF.